The T cell receptor (beta chain) under discussion was sequenced for a study of Graves' ophthalmopathy and Graves' hyperthyroidism. Study findings and constraints: Ophthalmopathy was separated from stable hyperthyroidism by a 13-signature model with 87.88% sensitivity and approximately 79% specificity. With roughly 65% sensitivity and approximately 73% specificity, the model predicted ophthalmopathy progression.

As diagnostic evidence, clinical symptoms, serum thyroxine, TRAb, thyroid ultrasound and orbital computed tomography were relied upon. TCR beta CDR3 amplification used RNA transcripts. RT-PCR was first run with HTBI primers, then multiplex PCR in a second round. MiXCR, run by TCRdb on the multiplex PCR reads, gives a single entry per CDR3 protein. Among about 240,000 distinct CDR3 sequences listed, around 42% were seen once. Germline V gene lookup returns CDR1 SGHNT and CDR2 YYREEE (reference sequence). The CDR3 contains 15 residues. V lost 0 bases to trimming and J lost 6 bases, with 13 bases between them. To note about this clonotype: The antigen is not known.

This chain uses TRBV5-4 with TRBJ1-5, with D perhaps TRBD1 (6 bases). This clonotype was obtained from an adult man with Graves' ophthalmopathy. Sequencing input: peripheral blood. DNA of the CDR3: TGTGCCAGCAGCTTGGGAGTCACAGGGTTTCAGCCCCAGCATTTT. Protein sequence: CASSLGVTGFQPQHF.